This TCR beta chain was captured in a study of blood T cell repertoires in COVID-19. Only a few counts were recorded for this clone. V lost 5 bases and J lost 4, with 14 bases in between. From germline, CDR1 is MDHEN and CDR2 SYDVKM. This CDR3 has 14 amino acids. TCRdb's copy holds only in-frame clones and misses some; the assay was immunoSEQ multiplex PCR. The table lists about 360,000 clones, 70% to 85% of them singletons. The chain uses TRBV28 and TRBJ1-1; TRBD1 might be the D (6 bases). Sequencing was performed on peripheral blood. This TCR derives from a human donor with acute or convalescent COVID-19. The donor label of this sample is uncertain. The CDR3 sequence: CASSPRGRGTEAFF. The DNA of the CDR3 is TGTGCCAGCAGTCCCAGGGGTCGTGGCACTGAAGCTTTCTTT.